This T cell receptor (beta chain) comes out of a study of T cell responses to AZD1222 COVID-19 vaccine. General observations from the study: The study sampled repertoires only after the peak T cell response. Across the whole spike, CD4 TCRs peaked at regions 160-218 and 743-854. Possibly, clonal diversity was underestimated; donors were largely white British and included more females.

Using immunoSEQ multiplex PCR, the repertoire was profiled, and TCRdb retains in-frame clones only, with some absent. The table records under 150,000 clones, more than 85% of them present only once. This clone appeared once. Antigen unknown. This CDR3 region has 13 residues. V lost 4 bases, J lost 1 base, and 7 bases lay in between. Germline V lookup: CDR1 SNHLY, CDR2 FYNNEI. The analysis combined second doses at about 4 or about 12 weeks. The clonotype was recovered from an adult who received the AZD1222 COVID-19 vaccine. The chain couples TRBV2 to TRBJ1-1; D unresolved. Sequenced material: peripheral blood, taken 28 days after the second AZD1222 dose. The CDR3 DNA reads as TGTGCCAGCAGTGTTGGCCAGAACACTGAAGCTTTCTTT. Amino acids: CASSVGQNTEAFF.